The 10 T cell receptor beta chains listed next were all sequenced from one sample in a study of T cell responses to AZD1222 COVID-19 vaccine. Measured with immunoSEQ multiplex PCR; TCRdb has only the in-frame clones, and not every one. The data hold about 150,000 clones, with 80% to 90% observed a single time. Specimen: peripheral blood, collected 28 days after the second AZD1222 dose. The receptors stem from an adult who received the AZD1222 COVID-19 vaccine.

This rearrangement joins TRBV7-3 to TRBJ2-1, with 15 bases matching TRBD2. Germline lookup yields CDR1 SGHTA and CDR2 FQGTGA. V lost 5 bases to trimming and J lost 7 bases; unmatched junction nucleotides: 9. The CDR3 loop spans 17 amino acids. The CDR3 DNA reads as TGTGCCAGCAGCCGTCCGGGACTAGCGGGAGGTCGGAATGAGCAGTTCTTC. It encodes CASSRPGLAGGRNEQFF. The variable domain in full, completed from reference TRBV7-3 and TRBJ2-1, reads GAGVSQTPSNKVTEKGKYVELRCDPISGHTALYWYRQSLGQGPEFLIYFQGTGAADDSGLPNDRFFAVRPEGSVSTLKIQRTERGDSAVYLCASSRPGLAGGRNEQFFGPGTRLTVL.

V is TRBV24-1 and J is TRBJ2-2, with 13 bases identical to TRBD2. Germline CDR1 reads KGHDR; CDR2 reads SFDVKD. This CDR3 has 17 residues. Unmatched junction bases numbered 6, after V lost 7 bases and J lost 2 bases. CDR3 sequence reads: CATSLTSGRPNTGELFF. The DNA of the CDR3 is TGTGCCACCAGCTTGACTAGCGGGAGGCCAAACACCGGGGAGCTGTTTTTT.

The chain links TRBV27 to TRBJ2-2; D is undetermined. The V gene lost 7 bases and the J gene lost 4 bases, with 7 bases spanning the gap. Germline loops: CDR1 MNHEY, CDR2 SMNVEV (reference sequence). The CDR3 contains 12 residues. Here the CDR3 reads CASNSGTGELFF. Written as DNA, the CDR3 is TGTGCCAGCAATTCAGGCACCGGGGAGCTGTTTTTT.

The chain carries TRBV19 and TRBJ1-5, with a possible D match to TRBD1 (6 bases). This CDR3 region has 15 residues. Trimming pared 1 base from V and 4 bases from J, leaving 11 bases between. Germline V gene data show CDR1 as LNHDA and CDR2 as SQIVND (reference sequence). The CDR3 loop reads CASSIGGQGNQPQHF. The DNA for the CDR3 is TGTGCCAGTAGTATAGGTGGGCAGGGGAATCAGCCCCAGCATTTT.

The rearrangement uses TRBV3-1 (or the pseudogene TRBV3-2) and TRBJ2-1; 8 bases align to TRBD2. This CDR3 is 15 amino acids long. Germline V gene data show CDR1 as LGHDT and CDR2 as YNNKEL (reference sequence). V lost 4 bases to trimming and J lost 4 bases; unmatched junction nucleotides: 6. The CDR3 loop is CASSPTSGPYNEQFF. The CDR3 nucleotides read TGTGCCAGCAGCCCTACTAGCGGACCTTACAATGAGCAGTTCTTC.

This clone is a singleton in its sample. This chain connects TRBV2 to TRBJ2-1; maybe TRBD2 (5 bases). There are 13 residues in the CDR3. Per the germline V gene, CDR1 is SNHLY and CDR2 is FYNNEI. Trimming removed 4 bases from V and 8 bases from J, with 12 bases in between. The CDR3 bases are TGTGCCAGCAGTGTACTAGTTCAGTATGAGCAGTTCTTC. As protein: CASSVLVQYEQFF.

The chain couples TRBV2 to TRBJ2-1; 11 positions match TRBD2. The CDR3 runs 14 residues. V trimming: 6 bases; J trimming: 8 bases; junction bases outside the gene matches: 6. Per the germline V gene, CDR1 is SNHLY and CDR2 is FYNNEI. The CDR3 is CASRLAGETYEQFF. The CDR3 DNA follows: TGTGCCAGCAGACTAGCGGGAGAAACTTATGAGCAGTTCTTC.

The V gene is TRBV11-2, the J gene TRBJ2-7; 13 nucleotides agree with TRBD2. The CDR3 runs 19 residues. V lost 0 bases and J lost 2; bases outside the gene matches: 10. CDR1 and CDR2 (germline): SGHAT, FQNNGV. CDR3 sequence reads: CASSLDSLGLAGPTYEQYF. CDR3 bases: TGTGCCAGCAGCTTAGATTCCTTGGGACTAGCGGGGCCAACCTACGAGCAGTACTTC.

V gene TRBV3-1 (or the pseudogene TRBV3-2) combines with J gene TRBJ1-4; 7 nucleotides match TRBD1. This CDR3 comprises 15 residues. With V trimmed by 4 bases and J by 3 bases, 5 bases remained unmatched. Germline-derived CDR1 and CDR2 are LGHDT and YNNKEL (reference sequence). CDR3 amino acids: CASSLTGTANEKLFF. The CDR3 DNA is TGTGCCAGCAGCCTCACCGGGACAGCTAATGAAAAACTGTTTTTT.

CDR3 protein: CATSDQRDFYNEQFF. In DNA, the CDR3 is TGTGCCACCAGTGACCAGCGGGACTTCTACAATGAGCAGTTCTTC. The chain couples TRBV24-1 to TRBJ2-1, with TRBD2 matching over 7 bases. This CDR3 contains 15 residues. V lost 4 bases to trimming and J lost 3 bases; unmatched junction nucleotides: 5. Germline V gene data show CDR1 as KGHDR and CDR2 as SFDVKD.